This TCR beta chain is drawn from a study of blood T cells in healthy people across ages. Findings and limits, study-wide: Researchers said unsorted PBMCs prevented a conclusive naive versus antigen-experienced comparison.

Every donor provided 9.5 to 10 milliliters of peripheral blood. Isolated per sample were at least 7 million PBMCs. On this clonotype itself: What it binds is not known.

The CDR3 contains 17 residues. The J segment lost 3 bases and the V segment lost 3 bases, leaving 6 bases of the junction unmatched. The germline V gene has CDR1 ENHRY and CDR2 SYGVKD. Using a J-beta primer mix together with a sample-barcoded 5' primer, a second PCR was run for about 6 to 12 cycles. The template-switch adaptor was a 5' adaptor with 12 random nucleotides. It tagged each cDNA molecule. A single record per CDR3 protein comes from TCRdb applying MiXCR to the 5' RACE reads. The table includes over a million distinct CDR3 sequences, roughly 40% detected once. This chain joins TRBV10-3 and TRBJ2-3; 13 bases match TRBD2. The receptor was derived from a woman aged 18-29 years in good health. The sequencing sample was made of blood. CDR3 region: CAISERGTSGNTDTQYF. For the CDR3, the DNA is TGTGCCATCAGTGAACGAGGGACTAGCGGGAATACAGATACGCAGTATTTT.